The clone carrying this T cell receptor (beta chain) turned up a few times. During its preparation, the TCRbeta library received unique molecular identifiers. MiXCR was run by TCRdb on the PCR reads, yielding one entry per CDR3 protein. The table includes roughly 120,000 distinct CDR3 sequences, around a tenth detected once. The data were taken from a study of T-cell reconstitution after alpha-beta-depleted transplantation in children. Germline CDR1 is SQVTM and CDR2 is ANQGSEA. V shed 6 bases and J shed 11 bases, with 10 bases lying between them. This CDR3 comprises 9 residues. This specimen consisted of PBMCs, obtained before TCRalphabeta/CD19-depleted stem cell transplant. The sequence was collected from a boy younger than 10 with acute lymphoblastic leukemia, due to receive a stem cell transplant. The chain is built from TRBV29-1 and TRBJ1-1; D is perhaps TRBD1 (5 bases). This CDR3 is CSVDTGAFF. DNA for the CDR3: TGCAGCGTGGACACCGGGGCTTTCTTT.